The 4 T cell receptor beta chains listed next were all sequenced from one sample in a study of T cells in women clearing cervical HPV infection (dated by TCRdb to the late 2010s). The receptor library was made with the immunoSEQ multiplex PCR assay. Entries here come from immuneACCESS through TCRdb and include only in-frame sequences with V and J called. Some clones fail to appear in such tables; in the studies checked, an unresolved V gene covers under half of the shortfall, and the cause of the remainder is unknown. This sample's listing comprises around 30,000 clones. The ten largest clonotypes hold 2.5% to 3.5% of the sample. Sequenced input: blood buffy coat. The receptor set was obtained from a woman aged 18 to 75 with a cervical HPV16 infection that either progressed to CIN3+ or cleared (not recorded which).

Comments on this clone: The CDR3 end lies 3 residues beyond the end of the read and is filled in from the germline J gene. V gene TRBV28 combines with J gene TRBJ1-3; a possible D gene is TRBD1 (6 bases). Between the trimmed V and J ends, which lost 10 bases and 2 bases, there was a span of 9 bases. Germline V CDR1 and CDR2: MDHEN, SYDVKM. The CDR3 totals 12 residues. Here the CDR3 reads CAIQGPGNTIYF. CDR3 DNA (partial): TGTGCCATACAGGGCCCTGGAAACACC.

Comments on this clone: The read is 3 residues too short to cover the CDR3 end, so that end is filled in from the germline J gene. The V and J genes are TRBV11-2 and TRBJ1-3, with 11 bases matching TRBD1. The germline V gene has CDR1 SGHAT and CDR2 FQNNGV. There are 15 residues in the CDR3. Unmatched junction bases numbered 2, after V lost 3 bases and J lost 4 bases. CDR3 sequence reads: CASSFGTGGGNTIYF. CDR3 bases read: TGTGCCAGCAGCTTCGGGACAGGGGGAGGAAACACC.

Turning to this clone: The CDR3 end is not reached by the read, which stops 3 residues before it; the germline J gene fills it in. V is TRBV27 and J is TRBJ2-7, with D perhaps TRBD1 (6 bases). The CDR3 covers 13 residues. V was pared by 8 bases and J by 3 bases, with 14 bases between. Germline V CDR1 and CDR2: MNHEY, SMNVEV (reference sequence). The CDR3 spells CASGDTSFYEQYF. Incomplete CDR3 DNA: TGTGCCAGCGGGGACACTTCCTTCTACGAG.

As to this clone: Read data end 3 residues before the CDR3 end; the end is taken from the germline J gene. The chain has TRBV19 and TRBJ2-3, with D possibly matching TRBD1 (6 bases). Germline loops: CDR1 LNHDA, CDR2 SQIVND (reference sequence). Trimming stripped 7 bases from V and 1 base from J, with 12 bases between. The CDR3 has 14 residues. The sequenced part of the CDR3 DNA is TGTGCCAGTAACCCGGGACACCGCACAGATACG. Residues: CASNPGHRTDT. The entire CDR3 protein reads CASNPGHRTDTQYF.